This T cell receptor beta chain comes out of a study of blood T cell repertoires in COVID-19 (dated by TCRdb to about 2020). With regard to the full study: The collaborator samples originated in the United States, Italy and Spain and spanned the acute and convalescent phases of COVID-19. The material from the prospective study consisted of cDNA or gDNA derived from T cells, B-cell-depleted T cells, or PBMCs. The dataset comprised deeply sampled blood TCRbeta repertoires from subjects exposed to, actively infected with, or recovered from COVID-19. The repertoires were released in a freely available public database meant as a resource for research on the immune response to SARS-CoV-2. Samples came from the ongoing ImmuneRACE study (first 160 participants) plus 1,254 subjects from 6 global collaborators. Nearly every sample came with metadata listing a de-identified subject ID, COVID-19 status, age in years and sex. Where HLA class I and class II types were available, the types were taken from metadata supplied by the sample provider, not from assay-based typing. The study at large found these results: Clinical and demographic metadata were provided uncurated, with the amount varying by source and participant.

Worth noting for this clone: It lacks a known antigen. No quality values exist for individual bases; no much larger clone is one base distant.

In the germline V gene, CDR1 corresponds to SGDLS and CDR2 to YYNGEE. CDR3 length: 17 amino acids, cysteine to phenylalanine. Here the CDR3 DNA is all that survives: 51 bases in frame from base 1. V trim: 1 base; J trim: 2 bases; unmatched bases: 8. TCRbeta CDR3 regions were amplified from genomic DNA using the immunoSEQ Assay, a bias-controlled multiplex PCR. The authors' pipeline ran thus. Nucleated cell counts per sample were estimated from amplification of reference gene primers within the assay. To quantify the absolute abundance of each unique TCRbeta CDR3 rearrangement, sequence reads were collapsed and filtered. For each sample, productive Simpson clonality was calculated as the square root of Simpson's diversity index over productive rearrangements. In TCRdb, the immuneACCESS table is reduced to in-frame sequences with V and J assigned. These tables do not hold every clone; where another copy was compared, an unresolved V gene accounts for under half, and the others remain unexplained. The D gene and trimming were derived from the DNA, and the V and J assignments and clone size from that table. In all, the sample holds approximately 220,000 clones, and 89% of those were seen once. The top ten clones comprise roughly 4% of the sample.

In the prospective study, participants were 18 to 89 years old, resided in 20 to 30 geographic areas of the United States, and were enrolled through a virtual design. In the prospective study, cohorts were assigned on the basis of participant-reported clinical history obtained from a screening survey and a study questionnaire. In the prospective study, whole blood, serum and a nasopharyngeal or oropharyngeal swab were collected from each participant by mobile phlebotomists. Participants in the prospective study had the option to provide additional blood draws and questionnaires over a roughly two-month period. Before DNA extraction, blood samples from the prospective study were shipped at room temperature or frozen.

This receptor chain uses TRBV9 and TRBJ1-3, and 8 bases in between align with TRBD1. Sequenced: PBMCs or T cells enriched from blood (not recorded which). This TCR was recovered from a woman in her thirties with acute COVID-19. CDR3 sequence: CASSVNPLGQAGNTIYF. The sequenced DNA: TGTGCCAGCAGCGTAAACCCGTTGGGACAGGCTGGAAACACCATATATTTT.